The present entry profiles one T cell receptor beta chain with its context. Its antigen is unidentified. This specimen belongs to a study of identifying expanded T cells in peripheral blood. Study-level points and caveats: Differentially abundant clones: about 1.2 between replicates, 16.4 at two to three weeks, around 19 at four. Clone count variance between roughly 2-week samples rose with total template count.

No infections or other immune events were documented during collection. The germline V gene has CDR1 SNHLY and CDR2 FYNNEI. After removal of 11 bases from V and 6 bases from J, the junction contained 15 bases not matched to a gene. The CDR3 is 14 amino acids. The protocol was immunoSEQ multiplex PCR, while the TCRdb copy is restricted to in-frame clones and leaves out a portion. The repertoire holds some 120,000 clones, with approximately 84% as singletons. Sequencing was done on a sample of blood. The TCR was taken from a person between 18 and 75 years old in good health. The chain carries TRBV2 and TRBJ1-1; TRBD1 agrees at 7 bases. The CDR3 DNA reads as TGTGCCGGCACGGTAGACCAGGGGGGGGCTGAAGCTTTCTTT. It yields the protein CAGTVDQGGAEAFF.